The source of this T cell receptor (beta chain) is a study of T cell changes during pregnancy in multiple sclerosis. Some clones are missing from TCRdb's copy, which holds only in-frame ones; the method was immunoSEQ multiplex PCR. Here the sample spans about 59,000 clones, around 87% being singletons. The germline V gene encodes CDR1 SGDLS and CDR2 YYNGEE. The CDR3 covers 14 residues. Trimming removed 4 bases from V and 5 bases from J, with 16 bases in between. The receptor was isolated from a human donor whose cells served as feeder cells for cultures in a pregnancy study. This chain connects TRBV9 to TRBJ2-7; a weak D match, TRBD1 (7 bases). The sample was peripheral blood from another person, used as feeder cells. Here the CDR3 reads CASSWRQGGDEQYF. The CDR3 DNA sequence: TGTGCCAGCAGCTGGAGGCAGGGGGGCGACGAGCAGTACTTC.